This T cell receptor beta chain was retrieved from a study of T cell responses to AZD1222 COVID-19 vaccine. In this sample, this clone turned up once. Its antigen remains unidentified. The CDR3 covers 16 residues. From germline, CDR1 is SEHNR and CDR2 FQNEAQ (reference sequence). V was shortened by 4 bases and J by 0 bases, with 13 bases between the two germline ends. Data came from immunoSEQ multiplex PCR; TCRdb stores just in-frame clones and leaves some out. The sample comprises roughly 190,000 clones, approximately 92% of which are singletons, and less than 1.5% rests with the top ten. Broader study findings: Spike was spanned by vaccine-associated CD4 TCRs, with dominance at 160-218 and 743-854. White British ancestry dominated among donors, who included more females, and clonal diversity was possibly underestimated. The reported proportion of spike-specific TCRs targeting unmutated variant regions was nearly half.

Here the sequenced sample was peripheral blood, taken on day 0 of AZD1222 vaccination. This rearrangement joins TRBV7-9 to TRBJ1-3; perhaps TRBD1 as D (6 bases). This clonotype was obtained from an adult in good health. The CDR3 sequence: CASSSAGARSGNTIYF. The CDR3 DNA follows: TGTGCCAGCAGCTCTGCGGGGGCCCGCTCTGGAAACACCATATATTTT.